These T cell receptor beta chains were read from a single sample in a study of memory CD4+ T cells and cytomegalovirus serostatus. The repertoire was sequenced with immunoSEQ multiplex PCR; TCRdb's copy has only in-frame clones and lacks some. The profile shows about 50,000 clones, about 78% of them singletons. Sequences were obtained from memory CD4+ T cells from blood. The source is an adult in good health and CMV-seronegative. The CDR3 runs from the conserved cysteine through the conserved F or W. The D gene is left open where the match is weak. Size is stated for part of the rows, as once, few or many counts, or as a class when the clone is expanded.

j_gene,abundance,v_gene,d_gene,CDR3aa,CDR3nt
TRBJ1-2,few,TRBV7-3,NA,CASSLDGHLYTF,TGTGCCAGCAGCTTAGACGGACATCTCTACACCTTC
TRBJ2-1,medium-sized,TRBV7-3,NA,CASSQRRGPGYNEQFF,TGTGCCAGCAGTCAAAGACGAGGGCCGGGCTACAATGAGCAGTTCTTC
TRBJ2-7,few,TRBV10-2,TRBD1,CASSVTGGGGSEQYF,TGCGCCAGCAGTGTTACAGGGGGCGGTGGTTCCGAGCAGTACTTC
TRBJ2-7,NA,TRBV10-3,NA,CATQGGVGYEQYF,TGTGCCACCCAAGGTGGGGTGGGCTACGAGCAGTACTTC
TRBJ1-1,NA,TRBV7-8,TRBD1,CASSGQENTEAFF,TGTGCCAGCAGCGGACAGGAGAACACTGAAGCTTTCTTT
TRBJ2-2,NA,TRBV11-3,NA,CASSLGQNTGELFF,TGTGCCAGCAGCTTAGGTCAGAACACCGGGGAGCTGTTTTTT
TRBJ2-5,NA,TRBV27,NA,CASSLRAGKETQYF,TGTGCCAGCAGTTTACGGGCGGGCAAGGAGACCCAGTACTTC
TRBJ2-5,NA,TRBV4-2,TRBD1,CASSQEGQGNQETQYF,TGTGCCAGCAGCCAAGAAGGACAGGGTAATCAAGAGACCCAGTACTTC
TRBJ1-1,NA,TRBV9,NA,CASSVVGSWSEAFF,TGTGCCAGCAGCGTAGTGGGTAGTTGGTCTGAAGCTTTCTTT
TRBJ1-5,once,TRBV28,TRBD1,CASRRDRSNQPQHF,TGTGCCAGCAGAAGGGACAGGAGCAATCAGCCCCAGCATTTT
TRBJ2-2,NA,TRBV9,NA,CASSVGGNTGELFF,TGTGCCAGCAGCGTAGGTGGGAACACCGGGGAGCTGTTTTTT
TRBJ1-1,NA,TRBV29-1,NA,CSVAGFPEAFF,TGCAGCGTTGCAGGATTTCCAGAAGCTTTCTTT
TRBJ2-3,NA,TRBV7-3,NA,CASSAEGPDTQYF,TGTGCCAGCAGCGCGGAGGGGCCAGATACGCAGTATTTT